This entry is about one TCR beta chain. The data were produced by immunoSEQ multiplex PCR, yet TCRdb's version contains in-frame clones alone and is incomplete. The sample includes some 220,000 clones, roughly 90% of them seen just once. The CDR3 runs to 15 residues. Trimming removed 0 bases from V and 2 bases from J, with 10 bases in between. Germline-derived CDR1 and CDR2 are SGDLS and YYNGEE. This entry is derived from a study of blood T cell repertoires in COVID-19. The TCR originated in a woman between 40 and 55 years old with acute COVID-19. The gene calls are TRBV9 and TRBJ2-3; TRBD1 might be the D (5 bases). The sample comprised PBMCs or T cells enriched from blood (not recorded which). The CDR3 protein is CASSVGGRITDTQYF. The CDR3, as DNA: TGTGCCAGCAGCGTAGGGGGCAGAATCACAGATACGCAGTATTTT.